A single sample is the source of the 4 T cell receptor beta chains below, sequenced in a study of regulatory T cells in long-lasting Graves disease. Time point meaning: persistent/refractory GD, antithyroid drugs over 5 years with positive TRAb. PBMC-derived RNA was used for the TCR library. Arm-PCR with iRepertoire HTBI primers amplified the CDR3 regions for these TCR beta libraries. TCRdb re-called the multiplex PCR reads through MiXCR, storing one row per CDR3 protein. The sample consists of 350,000 to 500,000 distinct CDR3 sequences, under 25% of them appearing once. Sequencing used peripheral blood mononuclear cells (PBMCs), obtained when the disease was refractory, from a patient treated with antithyroid drugs. The receptor set was obtained from a female donor with Graves disease.

With regard to this clonotype: A read error may explain this, as a much larger clone is one base away. V usage is TRBV10-1 and J usage is TRBJ2-7; TRBD2 matches at 8 bases. V lost 3 bases to trimming and J lost 9 bases; unmatched junction nucleotides: 10. CDR1 and CDR2 from the germline V gene are WNHNN and SYGVQD (reference sequence). The CDR3 has 14 amino acids. CDR3 sequence: CASSDPGRGDGQYF. In DNA, the CDR3 is TGCGCCAGCAGTGACCCCGGGAGGGGGGACGGGCAGTACTTC.

The rearrangement uses TRBV5-1 and TRBJ1-2; a weak D match, TRBD1 (5 bases). V was shortened by 0 bases and J by 4 bases, with 16 bases between the two germline ends. The CDR3 loop spans 16 amino acids. The germline V gene encodes CDR1 SGHRS and CDR2 YFSETQ. CDR3: CASSLDGLGESYGYTF. CDR3 bases: TGCGCCAGCAGCTTGGACGGGCTGGGGGAGAGCTATGGCTACACCTTC.

The gene calls are TRBV20-1 and TRBJ2-2; D is possibly TRBD1 (6 bases). The CDR3 consists of 13 residues. Deletions cut 4 bases from V and 2 bases from J, with 8 bases between. Germline CDR1 and CDR2: DFQATT and SNEGSKA (reference sequence). CDR3 in DNA: TGCAGTGCTACAGGGGTCAACACCGGGGAGCTGTTTTTT. Its translation: CSATGVNTGELFF.

This clonotype was recorded at least ten times. The gene calls are TRBV28 and TRBJ1-4; no clear D. V was shortened by 2 bases and J by 7 bases, with 11 bases between the two germline ends. CDR1 and CDR2 (germline): MDHEN, SYDVKM. The CDR3 sequence is 14 residues long. The CDR3 nucleotides are TGTGCCAGCAGTTTACCCGCGGGCGGTGAAAAACTGTTTTTT. Residues: CASSLPAGGEKLFF.